A selection of T cell receptor beta chains follows, all from one sample in a study of blood T cells in healthy people across ages. MiXCR, run by TCRdb on the 5' RACE reads, gives a single entry per CDR3 protein. Of approximately 1,000,000 distinct CDR3 sequences detected, roughly 45% appear once; the ten largest clones hold under 20%. Material for sequencing was blood. These receptors were collected from a woman aged 60-75 years in good health. Each CDR3 is given without its conserved first and last residue.

v_call	cdr3_aa
TRBV20-1	SARDPYRTGIADTQY
TRBV20-1	SAYSGRVANEQF
TRBV5-5	ASSLAPGDNYEQY
TRBV9	ASSVGLVPTDTQY
TRBV9	ASSVRTSLDTQY
TRBV29-1	SVDRRLYNEQF
TRBV11-1	TSSGGNAYNEQF
TRBV20-1	SAEGRTDTQY
TRBV29-1	SVGGWTGSMFDTEAF
TRBV4-2	ASSQAVRGPEQF
TRBV27	ASTDVGAYNEQF
TRBV29-1	SVVGQGFGGYT
TRBV7-2	ASSLPTGLYNEQF
TRBV11-1	ASSRLAGVDTQY
TRBV4-1	ASSQAGQSFGYT
TRBV6-5	ASQLDSNQPQH
TRBV10-1	ASSDTTSGLHNEQF
TRBV11-2	ASSPQFSSDEQY
TRBV20-1	SARRGGRTGSQY
TRBV29-1	SVARTGDRETQY
TRBV12-3/TRBV12-4	AGSLMTGVNEKLF
TRBV3-1	ASSQKPAGANEQF
TRBV10-3	AISELGPTGELF
TRBV3-1	ASSQDGRQGAANYGYT